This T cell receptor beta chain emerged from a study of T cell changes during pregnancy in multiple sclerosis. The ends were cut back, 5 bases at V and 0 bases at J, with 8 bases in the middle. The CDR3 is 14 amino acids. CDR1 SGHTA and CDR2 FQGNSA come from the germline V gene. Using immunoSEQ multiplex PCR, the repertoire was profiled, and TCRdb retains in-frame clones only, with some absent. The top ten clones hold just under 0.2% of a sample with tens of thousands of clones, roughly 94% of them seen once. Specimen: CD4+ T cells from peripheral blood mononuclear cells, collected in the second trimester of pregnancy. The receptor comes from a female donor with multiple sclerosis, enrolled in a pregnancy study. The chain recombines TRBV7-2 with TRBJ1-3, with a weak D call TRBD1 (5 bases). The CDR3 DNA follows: TGTGCCAGCAGCCGGGGGGTCTCTGGAAACACCATATATTTT. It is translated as CASSRGVSGNTIYF.